Shown below are 8 T cell receptor beta chains from a single sample sequenced in a study of blood T cell repertoires in COVID-19 (dated by TCRdb to the early 2020s). Libraries were built with the immunoSEQ multiplex PCR assay. TCRdb holds this immuneACCESS table with in-frame rearrangements only. Some clones are missing; in checked studies, unresolved V genes explain under half, and the rest has no known cause. Present in this sample are roughly 250,000 clones, about 89% of which were seen just once. About 0.8% of the sample goes to the ten largest clones. Sequencing was performed on peripheral blood. The receptors here all came from a man between 25 and 39 years old with acute or convalescent COVID-19.

The DNA for the CDR3 is TGTGCCAGCAGCCAAGATTCCAACCGGAACATTCAGTACTTC. As protein: CASSQDSNRNIQYF. The chain employs TRBV3-1 (or the pseudogene TRBV3-2) and TRBJ2-4; D call uncertain. Trimming took off 0 bases at V and 7 bases at J, with 10 bases between the two ends. The germline gives CDR1 LGHDT, CDR2 YNNKEL (reference sequence). This CDR3 comprises 14 residues.

The chain combines TRBV28 with TRBJ2-7; D might be TRBD1 (5 bases). The CDR3 contains 12 residues. The V gene lost 2 bases and the J gene lost 7 bases, with 9 bases spanning the gap. Germline loops: CDR1 MDHEN, CDR2 SYDVKM. CDR3 DNA: TGTGCCAGCAGTTTAGAATGGACAGAGCAGTACTTC. Encoded protein: CASSLEWTEQYF.

The chain links TRBV2 to TRBJ1-2, with D uncertain. The CDR3 loop spans 11 amino acids. CDR1 is SNHLY and CDR2 is FYNNEI in the germline V gene. With 2 bases removed from V and 8 bases from J, the gap between germline ends came to 6 bases. The CDR3 nucleotides are TGTGCCAGCAGTGAAAGGGAGGGCTACACCTTC. Translated: CASSEREGYTF.

V is TRBV5-4 and J is TRBJ2-2; 7 bases are a match to TRBD1. The CDR3 contains 15 residues. Looked up from germline, CDR1 is SGHNT and CDR2 is YYREEE (reference sequence). Trimming removed 4 bases from V and 4 bases from J; junction bases left unmatched: 7. CDR3 nucleotide sequence: TGTGCCAGCAGCCGCCAGGGACAGCTCACCGGGGAGCTGTTTTTT. Its translation is CASSRQGQLTGELFF.

The J gene is TRBJ2-3, the V gene TRBV29-1; D unresolved. There are 18 residues in the CDR3. V was cut by 3 bases and J by 3 bases, with 25 bases left in between. Germline V CDR1 and CDR2: SQVTM, ANQGSEA. CDR3 sequence: CSVDPFRGTSRRTDTQYF. The CDR3 DNA follows: TGCAGCGTTGACCCCTTTCGTGGTACTTCGCGGAGAACAGATACGCAGTATTTT.

This clone occurred a few times. This rearrangement joins TRBV28 to TRBJ2-7, with 10 bases aligning to TRBD1. J gave up 7 bases and V 6 bases, and 3 bases lay outside the gene matches. The V gene's germline CDR1 is MDHEN and CDR2 SYDVKM. The CDR3 sequence is 12 residues long. CDR3: CASRGQGREQYF. CDR3 nucleotide sequence: TGTGCCAGCAGGGGACAGGGGAGGGAGCAGTACTTC.

The chain employs TRBV29-1 and TRBJ2-3; 13 positions match TRBD2. The CDR3 sequence is 16 residues long. In germline, CDR1 is SQVTM, CDR2 ANQGSEA. The junction had 10 bases not matched to a gene; V was cut back by 4 bases and J by 6 bases. In DNA form, the CDR3 reads TGCAGCGTTGTATCTGGGACTAGCGGGATTTTTGATACGCAGTATTTT. Translation: CSVVSGTSGIFDTQYF.

This clone appeared once. This chain joins TRBV2 and TRBJ2-1; 7 bases are a match to TRBD2. The length of the CDR3 is 16 residues. Germline V gene sequence: CDR1 SNHLY, CDR2 FYNNEI. After removal of 7 bases from V and 5 bases from J, the junction contained 14 bases not matched to a gene. CDR3 loop: CASTRRGWGGNNEQFF. The DNA of the CDR3 is TGTGCCAGCACCCGAAGGGGTTGGGGGGGGAACAATGAGCAGTTCTTC.